Below, 4 T cell receptor beta chains from the same sample are listed, as sequenced in a study of Ad26.COV2.S vaccination and SARS-CoV-2 variants. Only in-frame clones appear in the TCRdb table, and some are missing; sequencing was by immunoSEQ multiplex PCR. The table includes approximately 420,000 clones, roughly 90% detected once. Treatment of the sample: some 20 received Ad26.COV2.S at low or high dose, single or two shots; several received placebo; per-sample allocation not given. Vaccine and placebo recipients were sampled on day 63 after the first injection. The specimen comprised peripheral blood, sampled in a trial of Ad26.COV2.S vaccine versus placebo. The receptors come from a person aged 18 to 65 who received the Ad26.COV2.S COVID-19 vaccine or a placebo.

The gene calls are TRBV10-1 and TRBJ2-5; 9 nucleotides line up with TRBD2. Germline V CDR1 and CDR2: WNHNN, SYGVQD (reference sequence). This CDR3 has 17 amino acids. The V segment lost 7 bases and the J segment 5 bases; nucleotides outside the gene matches: 17. The CDR3 DNA reads as TGCGCCAGCATATGGACTAGCGCCCTCGGGAAGGAGGAGACCCAGTACTTC. Translated: CASIWTSALGKEETQYF.

V usage is TRBV6-5 and J usage is TRBJ2-7; 9 nucleotides agree with TRBD1. Germline lookup yields CDR1 MNHEY and CDR2 SVGAGI. V was pared by 7 bases and J by 1 base, with 5 bases of the junction left unmatched. The CDR3 totals 14 residues. CDR3: CASKRDRASYEQYF. CDR3 coding DNA: TGTGCCAGCAAGCGGGACAGGGCGTCCTACGAGCAGTACTTC.

The genes are TRBV10-3 and TRBJ2-5, with 9 bases lining up with TRBD1. The CDR3 has 15 amino acids. Unmatched junction bases numbered 5, after V lost 1 base and J lost 5 bases. Germline CDR1 ENHRY, CDR2 SYGVKD. For the CDR3, the DNA is TGTGCCATCAGTGAGTTGGACAGGGGTTTTGAGACCCAGTACTTC. This encodes CAISELDRGFETQYF.

The V gene is TRBV12-3 or TRBV12-4, the J gene TRBJ1-1; possible D gene TRBD1, 6 bases. The V and J ends lost 7 bases and 2 bases respectively, with 11 bases between them. This CDR3 region has 13 residues. The DNA for the CDR3 is TGTGCCAGCACCAAGACAGGAAACACTGAAGCTTTCTTT. It translates to CASTKTGNTEAFF.